The count of the clone carrying this T cell receptor (beta chain) is one. This specimen comes from a study of tumor-infiltrating lymphocytes in primary liver carcinoma. In the study overall: Donors had hepatocellular carcinoma or combined HCC and intrahepatic cholangiocarcinoma. Each of the samples returned roughly 3.65 to 7.5 million productive TCRbeta reads (a yield similar across tissue types). Lesions, classed as T1-T3 N0M0, spanned roughly 4.2 to 10 cm across.

Germline DNA was extracted alongside blood RNA, which was obtained from unsorted whole blood. Every patient had chronic HBV infection and was treatment-naive. A primer matching the constant region was used to make TCR beta cDNA from 500 ng of total RNA. It was through three nested multiplex PCR rounds of slightly modified ARM-PCR that TCR beta libraries arose. The first two PCR rounds used TRBV1-TRBV30 forward primers with a C-beta reverse primer, about 10 cycles each. One entry per CDR3 protein, called by TCRdb with MiXCR from the multiplex PCR reads. This table holds approximately 320,000 distinct CDR3 sequences, roughly 60% found once. The CDR3 totals 11 residues. Looked up from germline, CDR1 is LGHNT and CDR2 is FRNRAP. The ends were cut back, 2 bases at V and 6 bases at J, with 3 bases in the middle.

The chain recombines TRBV12-5 with TRBJ2-3; unclear D gene. The source is a woman in her thirties with primary liver carcinoma and hepatitis B virus infection. The specimen was peripheral blood. CDR3 in amino acids: CASGLSDTQYF. The CDR3 nucleotides are TGTGCTAGTGGTTTGAGTGATACGCAGTATTTT. The entire variable domain, with the rest obtained from reference TRBV12-5 and TRBJ2-3, is as follows: DARVTQTPRHKVTEMGQEVTMRCQPILGHNTVFWYRQTMMQGLELLAYFRNRAPLDDSGMPKDRFSAEMPDATLATLKIQPSEPRDSAVYFCASGLSDTQYFGPGTRLTVL.